Below are 14 T cell receptor beta chains sequenced from a single sample in a study of neurological immune-mediated disorders. TCRdb ran MiXCR on the 5' RACE reads and lists one entry per CDR3 protein. The sample carries about 14,000 distinct CDR3 sequences, roughly a tenth recorded once. Sequenced material: PBMCs. The receptor source for this set is a middle-aged woman in good health.

This clonotype was seen many times. This CDR3 is CSAKLAGVGEQFF. As DNA, the CDR3 is TGCAGTGCTAAACTAGCGGGGGTGGGTGAGCAGTTCTTC. The chain recombines TRBV20-1 with TRBJ2-1; TRBD2 matches 11 bases. CDR1 and CDR2 (germline): DFQATT, SNEGSKA (reference sequence). V gave up 4 bases and J gave up 9 bases; unmatched junction bases: 5. The CDR3 is made up of 13 amino acids.

The chain couples TRBV12-3 or TRBV12-4 to TRBJ2-7, with no clear D. Trimming took off 2 bases at V and 4 bases at J, with 9 bases between the two ends. This CDR3 has 13 amino acids. CDR3 amino acids: CASSLWGGYEQYF. CDR3 nucleotide sequence: TGTGCCAGCAGTTTATGGGGTGGTTACGAGCAGTACTTC.

This clonotype was detected ten times or more. The chain couples TRBV7-2 to TRBJ2-3; D not resolved. V dropped 2 bases and J dropped 1 base, with 16 bases sitting between them. CDR1 and CDR2 from the germline V gene are SGHTA and FQGNSA. The length of the CDR3 is 17 residues. In nucleotides, the CDR3 is TGTGCCAGCAGCTTATTAAGAGTGACTCTAGGCACAGATACGCAGTATTTT. Translation gives CASSLLRVTLGTDTQYF.

Many counts were recorded for this clonotype. The chain couples TRBV7-8 to TRBJ2-1; D might be TRBD2 (6 bases). This CDR3 is built from 14 residues. V was shortened by 1 base and J by 5 bases, with 9 bases between the two germline ends. Germline loops: CDR1 SGHVS, CDR2 FQNEAQ. For the CDR3, the DNA is TGTGCCAGCAGCTTAGGGACTACTCACAATGAGCAGTTCTTC. This sequence encodes CASSLGTTHNEQFF.

This clonotype was observed at least ten times. CDR3 nucleotide sequence: TGCAGTGCTAGAATCAGGGGGCGCCCCCGGGGTGAGCAGTTCTTC. Protein sequence: CSARIRGRPRGEQFF. The chain combines TRBV20-1 with TRBJ2-1, with 8 bases fitting TRBD1. J was trimmed by 9 bases and V by 2 bases; bases with no gene match: 12. This CDR3 is 15 amino acids long. Germline V gene lookup returns CDR1 DFQATT and CDR2 SNEGSKA (reference sequence).

This clonotype was counted at least ten times. This chain joins TRBV4-1 and TRBJ2-2; D remains ambiguous. V lost 4 bases to trimming and J lost 4 bases, with 13 bases between them. CDR1 MGHRA and CDR2 YSYEKL come from the germline V gene. The CDR3 totals 15 residues. The CDR3 region has the DNA TGCGCCAGCAGCCGAACAGTGTCGAGCACCGGGGAGCTGTTTTTT. Translation gives CASSRTVSSTGELFF.

This clonotype was detected many times. This chain joins TRBV18 and TRBJ2-7; 12 nucleotides align to TRBD2. This CDR3 is 17 amino acids long. CDR1 is KGHSH, CDR2 LQKENI, per germline. The trim removed 0 bases at V and 0 bases at J, leaving 3 bases unmatched. The CDR3 reads CASSPPGTSGRSYEQYF. CDR3 DNA sequence: TGTGCCAGCTCACCACCCGGGACTAGCGGGCGCTCCTACGAGCAGTACTTC. The entire variable domain, with the rest obtained from reference TRBV18 and TRBJ2-7, is as follows: NAGVMQNPRHLVRRRGQEARLRCSPMKGHSHVYWYRQLPEEGLKFMVYLQKENIIDESGMPKERFSAEFPKEGPSILRIQQVVRGDSAAYFCASSPPGTSGRSYEQYFGPGTRLTVT.

This clonotype was counted many times. The chain employs TRBV12-3 or TRBV12-4 and TRBJ2-4; D is unresolved. V lost 6 bases, J lost 7 bases, and 13 bases lay in between. The CDR3 consists of 13 residues. The CDR3 DNA reads TGTGCCAGCAGACCAGCCGGCGCTAACATTCAGTACTTC. Its protein product is CASRPAGANIQYF.

Ten or more counts support this clonotype. The rearrangement uses TRBV6-6 and TRBJ1-1; D is unclear. Trimming took 0 bases from V and 1 from J, leaving 3 bases between them. Germline V gene lookup returns CDR1 MNHNY and CDR2 SVGAGI (reference sequence). The CDR3 runs 13 residues. This CDR3 reads CASSYSQNTEAFF. For the CDR3, the DNA is TGTGCCAGCAGTTACTCGCAGAACACTGAAGCTTTCTTT.

Ten or more counts support this clonotype. The chain is built from TRBV29-1 and TRBJ2-3; 8 bases fit TRBD1. The CDR3 is 13 amino acids. Germline assignment: CDR1 SQVTM and CDR2 ANQGSEA. Trimming took 6 bases from V and 9 from J; bases not matched to a gene: 11. The CDR3 bases are TGCAGCGTCGGTGGGACAGGCATCGGGACGCAGTATTTT. Residues: CSVGGTGIGTQYF.

This clonotype came up many times. The chain combines TRBV4-2 with TRBJ2-7, with D unclear. There are 11 residues in the CDR3. V was clipped by 1 base and J by 5 bases, with 3 bases between them. Germline lookup yields CDR1 LGHNA and CDR2 YNFKEQ. CDR3 sequence: CASSQGHEQYF. The CDR3 nucleotides are TGTGCCAGCAGCCAAGGACACGAGCAGTACTTC.

This clonotype was counted at least ten times. This could be a read error, since a much larger clone is one nucleotide away. The chain carries TRBV5-1 and TRBJ2-7; tentative D call: TRBD1 (5 bases). The V end lost 6 bases, the J end lost 5 bases, and 15 bases lay between the germline ends. The CDR3 runs to 13 residues. Germline CDR1 reads SGHRS; CDR2 reads YFSETQ. The CDR3 region has the DNA TGCGCCAGCAAGGGGCAGGGTGGCAACGAGCAGTACTTC. Its protein is CASKGQGGNEQYF.

CDR3 sequence reads: CASSLDPGLNTEAFF. The DNA of the CDR3 is TGTGCCAGCAGCTTAGATCCGGGCCTGAACACTGAAGCTTTCTTT. The chain uses TRBV11-2 and TRBJ1-1, with D unresolved. Germline lookup yields CDR1 SGHAT and CDR2 FQNNGV. The CDR3 has 15 residues. V shed 0 bases and J shed 0 bases, with 8 bases lying between them.

This clonotype was seen at least ten times. Here the CDR3 reads CAISERGVSTDTQYF. The CDR3 DNA follows: TGTGCCATCAGTGAACGGGGGGTCAGCACAGATACGCAGTATTTT. The V call is TRBV10-3, the J call TRBJ2-3; 7 bases are shared with TRBD2. J lost 0 bases, V lost 3 bases, and 3 bases had no gene match. The CDR3 runs 15 residues. In germline, CDR1 is ENHRY, CDR2 SYGVKD.